The clone carrying this TCR beta chain was counted only a few times. Its antigen remains unidentified. Both iRepertoire HTBI primers and Arm-PCR of CDR3 regions were used to build the TCR beta libraries. TCRdb fed the multiplex PCR reads into MiXCR, producing one record per CDR3 protein. The sample lists just over 600,000 distinct CDR3 sequences, roughly 15% occurring once. The V and J ends lost 3 bases and 6 bases, in that order; junction bases with no gene match: 3. Looked up from germline, CDR1 is LGHDT and CDR2 is YNNKEL (reference sequence). CDR3 length equals 15 residues. Time point specified: newly diagnosed GD, antithyroid drugs for less than 3 months. The authors made the TCR library using RNA they extracted from PBMCs. These data belong to a study of regulatory T cells in long-lasting Graves disease. Whole-study results and caveats: Persistent disease favored TRBV28, TRBJ1-2 and TRBJ2-5.

This same sample was also part of a study on T cells in Graves' hyperthyroidism and ophthalmopathy. That report notes: In simple terms, a model built on 13 V-J features told ophthalmopathy apart from stable hyperthyroidism.

The clonotype was recovered from a woman aged 25 to 39 with Graves disease. The starting material was peripheral blood mononuclear cells (PBMCs), obtained at new diagnosis, from a patient treated with antithyroid drugs. The gene calls are TRBV3-1 and TRBJ2-2; 11 bases match TRBD1. The CDR3 DNA sequence: TGTGCCAGCAGCCACGGACAGGGGGCAGCCGGGGAGCTGTTTTTT. This encodes CASSHGQGAAGELFF.